The 12 T cell receptor beta chains given below trace back to one sample, sequenced in a study of T cell responses to AZD1222 COVID-19 vaccine. The table came from immunoSEQ multiplex PCR; TCRdb's copy has only in-frame clones and leaves some out. Among 150,000 or so clones, 80% to 95% were seen once, and the ten largest hold about 2.5%. The sample in question was peripheral blood, obtained on day 0 of AZD1222 vaccination. Receptors were obtained from an adult in good health.

The chain is built from TRBV6-5 and TRBJ1-5; the D is unclear. Germline assignment: CDR1 MNHEY and CDR2 SVGAGI. The V and J ends lost 4 bases and 0 bases respectively, with 10 bases between them. The CDR3 spans 15 residues. CDR3 sequence: CASSSRTDSNQPQHF. In DNA form, the CDR3 reads TGTGCCAGCAGTTCCCGGACTGATAGCAATCAGCCCCAGCATTTT.

Worth noting for this clone: At one end the junction does not follow the germline gene, possibly because of a read error. The V and J genes are TRBV12-3 or TRBV12-4 and TRBJ2-4; D not certain. The length of the CDR3 is 12 residues. CDR3 sequence reads: CASSLAKNIQYF. The CDR3 region has the DNA TGTGCCAGCAGTCTAGCCAAAAACATTCAGTACTTC.

The V call is TRBV18, the J call TRBJ2-3; D might be TRBD1 or TRBD2, each matching 5 bases. The CDR3 spans 14 residues. Germline CDR1 KGHSH, CDR2 LQKENI. V lost 8 bases, J lost 5 bases, and 17 bases lay in between. CDR3 amino acids: CASNERGTQDTQYF. In DNA, the CDR3 is TGTGCCAGCAATGAACGGGGCACTCAAGATACGCAGTATTTT.

The V and J genes are TRBV7-2 and TRBJ2-3, with 11 bases matching TRBD2. Unmatched junction bases numbered 7, after V lost 4 bases and J lost 4 bases. This CDR3 has 16 residues. The V gene's germline CDR1 is SGHTA and CDR2 FQGNSA. CDR3 bases: TGTGCCAGCAGCTCCGGACTAGCGGGTGGACCAGATACGCAGTATTTT. This gives the protein CASSSGLAGGPDTQYF.

The chain recombines TRBV4-3 with TRBJ1-1, with D tentatively TRBD1 (5 bases). V lost 5 bases and J 2 bases, leaving 12 bases between the germline ends. The CDR3 length is 14 residues. Germline CDR1 and CDR2: LGHNA and YSLEER. The CDR3 DNA reads as TGCGCCAGCAGCTCCTCAGGGAGAAACACTGAAGCTTTCTTT. This sequence encodes CASSSSGRNTEAFF.

The chain is built from TRBV10-3 and TRBJ1-1; 7 bases match TRBD1. With 3 bases clipped from V and 2 bases from J, the junction kept 6 bases outside the gene matches. CDR3 size: 15 residues. In germline, CDR1 is ENHRY, CDR2 SYGVKD. The CDR3 DNA is TGTGCCATCAGTGACCTGGGACAGACAAACACTGAAGCTTTCTTT. Its translation: CAISDLGQTNTEAFF.

The genes are TRBV5-6 and TRBJ2-5; the D gene could be TRBD1 or TRBD2 (5 bases each). Germline lookup yields CDR1 SGHDT and CDR2 YYEEEE. Trimming removed 0 bases at V and 5 bases at J, with 8 bases between. This CDR3 region has 13 residues. The CDR3 sequence: CASSLGGVETQYF. DNA of the CDR3: TGTGCCAGCAGCTTGGGAGGGGTGGAGACCCAGTACTTC.

The chain uses TRBV4-3 and TRBJ1-1; no clear D gene. CDR3 length: 14 amino acids. V dropped 0 bases and J dropped 2 bases, with 7 bases sitting between them. CDR1 is LGHNA and CDR2 is YSLEER in the germline V gene. CDR3 residues: CASSQDRLNTEAFF. CDR3 DNA sequence: TGCGCCAGCAGCCAAGACAGACTTAACACTGAAGCTTTCTTT.

The J gene is TRBJ2-1, the V gene TRBV7-3; possible D gene TRBD1, 5 bases. Germline lookup yields CDR1 SGHTA and CDR2 FQGTGA. Trimming took 3 bases from V and 5 from J, leaving 8 bases between them. This CDR3 spans 13 amino acids. The CDR3 DNA sequence: TGTGCCAGCAGCTTGGGGCAGAACAATGAGCAGTTCTTC. It is translated as CASSLGQNNEQFF.

The chain uses TRBV9 and TRBJ1-1, with 7 bases matching TRBD1. J lost 1 base, V lost 3 bases, and 6 bases had no gene match. The CDR3 is 15 residues long. The V gene's germline CDR1 is SGDLS and CDR2 YYNGEE. Here the CDR3 reads CASSAEGATNTEAFF. DNA for the CDR3: TGTGCCAGCAGCGCCGAGGGGGCCACGAACACTGAAGCTTTCTTT.

The chain links TRBV28 to TRBJ2-2; no reliable D call. Germline loops: CDR1 MDHEN, CDR2 SYDVKM. V lost 7 bases to trimming and J lost 4 bases, with 10 bases between them. The CDR3 is 13 amino acids. CDR3 nucleotides: TGTGCCAGCAATTCAAGCCCCACCGGGGAGCTGTTTTTT. Translated: CASNSSPTGELFF.

The chain couples TRBV18 to TRBJ1-2, with 8 bases fitting TRBD1. Germline V CDR1 and CDR2: KGHSH, LQKENI. The junction had 4 bases not matched to a gene; V was cut back by 1 base and J by 0 bases. The CDR3 spans 16 residues. CDR3 nucleotide sequence: TGTGCCAGCTCACCACGCGAACAGGGGGCTAACTATGGCTACACCTTC. Translated, it gives CASSPREQGANYGYTF.